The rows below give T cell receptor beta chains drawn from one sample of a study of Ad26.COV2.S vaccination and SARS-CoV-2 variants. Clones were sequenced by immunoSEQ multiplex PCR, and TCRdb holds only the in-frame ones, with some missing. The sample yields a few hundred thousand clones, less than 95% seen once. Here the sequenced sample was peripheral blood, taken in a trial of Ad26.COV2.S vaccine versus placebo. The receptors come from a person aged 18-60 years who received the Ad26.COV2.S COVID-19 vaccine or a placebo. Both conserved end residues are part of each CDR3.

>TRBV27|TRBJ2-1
CASSLPGLAYEQFF
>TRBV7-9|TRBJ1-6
CASSLGSPLHF
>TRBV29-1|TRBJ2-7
CSVQPELAGLQEQYF
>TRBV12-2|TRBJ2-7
CASRPRIIDF
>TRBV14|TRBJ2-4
CASSQVGTGANIQYF
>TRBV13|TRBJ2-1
CASSTAASGDSSYNEQFF
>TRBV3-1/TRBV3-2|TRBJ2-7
CASSPGGPYEQYF
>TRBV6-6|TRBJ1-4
CASSYRGGLGEKLFF
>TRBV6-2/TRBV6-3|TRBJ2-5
CASSWGQKETQYF
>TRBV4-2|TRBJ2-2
CASSQDDSGRPNTGELFF
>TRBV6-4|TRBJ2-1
CASKRVASGSKDEQFF
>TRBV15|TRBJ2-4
CATSTYSGRDKNIQYF
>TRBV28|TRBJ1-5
CASSSVRPNQPQHF
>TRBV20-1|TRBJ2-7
CSVPGQAEQYF
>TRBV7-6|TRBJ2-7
CASSLVPGRARNEQYF
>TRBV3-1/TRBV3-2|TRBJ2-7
CASSREVRGYEQYF
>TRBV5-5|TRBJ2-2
CASSLDFGGATAGELFF
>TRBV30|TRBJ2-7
CAWSGRNYEQYF
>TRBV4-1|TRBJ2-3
CASSQATSGSPDTQYF
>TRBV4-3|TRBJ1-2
CASSQAGEINYGYTF
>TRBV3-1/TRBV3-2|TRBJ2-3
CASSPGFTDTQYF